Each of the 26 T cell receptor beta chains below was sequenced from the same sample in a study of preoperative IRX-2 immunotherapy in early breast cancer. Assay: immunoSEQ multiplex PCR; the TCRdb copy retains only in-frame clones and omits some. The table lists around 25,000 clones, around 90% of them singletons. As to treatment: preoperative locoregional IRX-2 cytokine immunotherapy. Source: tumor tissue, taken after IRX-2 immunotherapy. All receptors come from a human donor with breast cancer.

The chain joins TRBV9 to TRBJ2-1, with D tentatively TRBD1 or TRBD2 (7 bases each). Deletions cut 4 bases from V and 8 bases from J, with 13 bases between. The V gene's germline CDR1 is SGDLS and CDR2 YYNGEE. This CDR3 is 13 amino acids long. The CDR3 loop reads CASSPGGADEQFF. In DNA, the CDR3 is TGTGCCAGCAGCCCAGGGGGGGCAGATGAGCAGTTCTTC.

This clone has only one observation. The chain uses TRBV19 and TRBJ1-1; TRBD1 agrees at 10 bases. The CDR3 totals 14 residues. Trimming at V came to 4 bases and at J to 1 base, leaving 0 bases not matched to a gene. Germline CDR1 is LNHDA and CDR2 is SQIVND (reference sequence). The CDR3 is CASSRQGANTEAFF. For the CDR3, the DNA is TGTGCCAGTAGTAGACAGGGGGCGAACACTGAAGCTTTCTTT.

The chain has TRBV27 and TRBJ2-7; 9 bases agree with TRBD1. The germline V gene encodes CDR1 MNHEY and CDR2 SMNVEV (reference sequence). The CDR3 extends over 16 amino acids. V lost 6 bases to trimming and J lost 2 bases; unmatched junction nucleotides: 11. The CDR3 here is CASRSGAGDRAYEQYV. The DNA of the CDR3 is TGTGCCAGCAGATCAGGGGCGGGGGACAGGGCCTACGAGCAGTACGTC.

The CDR3 spells CASSLSSGGLAQYF. In DNA form, the CDR3 reads TGTGCCAGCAGTTTGTCTAGCGGGGGGTTGGCCCAGTACTTC. The chain recombines TRBV28 with TRBJ2-5; 11 bases fit TRBD2. The CDR3 runs 14 residues. Germline CDR1 MDHEN, CDR2 SYDVKM. J was trimmed by 9 bases and V by 3 bases; bases with no gene match: 6.

This sequence joins TRBV11-3 and TRBJ2-3; the match to TRBD2 covers 13 bases. Trimming removed 5 bases from V and 6 bases from J; junction bases left unmatched: 5. The CDR3 totals 15 residues. Germline V lookup: CDR1 SGHNT, CDR2 YENEEA. CDR3 coding DNA: TGTGCCAGCAGCCGTACTAGCGGGGGGGCGGATACGCAGTATTTT. This encodes CASSRTSGGADTQYF.

The chain employs TRBV10-1 and TRBJ2-7, with 10 bases aligning to TRBD1. V was clipped by 6 bases and J by 0 bases; unmatched bases: 11. The CDR3 totals 17 residues. The V gene's germline CDR1 is WNHNN and CDR2 SYGVQD (reference sequence). CDR3 DNA: TGCGCCAGCAGGACGGGACAGGGGTTACGGAGCTCCTACGAGCAGTACGTC. Encoded protein: CASRTGQGLRSSYEQYV.

The gene calls are TRBV19 and TRBJ1-1; TRBD1 aligns across 7 bases. Trimming took 6 bases from V and 1 from J; bases not matched to a gene: 8. This CDR3 has 15 residues. The germline V gene encodes CDR1 LNHDA and CDR2 SQIVND (reference sequence). Here the CDR3 DNA reads TGTGCCAGTAGAGTACAGGGGCCTAAGAACACTGAAGCTTTCTTT. Protein sequence: CASRVQGPKNTEAFF.

This clone showed up just once. The chain recombines TRBV11-1 with TRBJ2-3; 8 bases align to TRBD2. CDR3 size: 14 residues. Unmatched junction bases numbered 3, after V lost 6 bases and J lost 1 base. Germline-derived CDR1 and CDR2 are SGHAT and FQDESV (reference sequence). The DNA for the CDR3 is TGTGCCAGCAGTACTAGCGGTGGCACAGATACGCAGTATTTT. It specifies CASSTSGGTDTQYF.

The chain combines TRBV9 with TRBJ2-1; perhaps TRBD2 as D (6 bases). V lost 3 bases and J 5 bases, leaving 15 bases between the germline ends. The CDR3 contains 15 residues. CDR1 and CDR2 from the germline V gene are SGDLS and YYNGEE. In DNA, the CDR3 is TGTGCCAGCAGCGCCTGGGGTAGCGGCCACAATGAGCAGTTCTTC. It codes for CASSAWGSGHNEQFF. Supplemented by reference TRBV9 and TRBJ2-1, the full variable domain reads DSGVTQTPKHLITATGQRVTLRCSPRSGDLSVYWYQQSLDQGLQFLIQYYNGEERAKGNILERFSAQQFPDLHSELNLSSLELGDSALYFCASSAWGSGHNEQFFGPGTRLTVL.

This chain connects TRBV18 to TRBJ2-5, with D perhaps TRBD2 (5 bases). The V gene's germline CDR1 is KGHSH and CDR2 LQKENI. V dropped 4 bases and J dropped 5 bases, with 17 bases sitting between them. The CDR3 runs 15 residues. CDR3 in amino acids: CASSQSATERETQYF. The CDR3 DNA reads as TGTGCCAGCTCACAAAGCGCGACGGAGCGGGAGACCCAGTACTTC.

The chain uses TRBV6-5 and TRBJ1-1, with 7 bases matching TRBD1. The length of the CDR3 is 15 residues. Germline assignment: CDR1 MNHEY and CDR2 SVGAGI. With 6 bases clipped from V and 0 bases from J, the junction kept 7 bases outside the gene matches. The CDR3 region has the DNA TGTGCCAGCAGGGGGACAGTCCTTATGAACACTGAAGCTTTCTTT. Protein product: CASRGTVLMNTEAFF.

The V gene is TRBV5-6, the J gene TRBJ2-1, with 7 bases aligning to TRBD2. The germline V gene encodes CDR1 SGHDT and CDR2 YYEEEE. The CDR3 has 16 amino acids. V was pared by 2 bases and J by 0 bases, with 5 bases of the junction left unmatched. CDR3 loop: CASSLSWTSSYNEQFF. For the CDR3, the DNA is TGTGCCAGCAGCTTAAGTTGGACTAGCTCCTACAATGAGCAGTTCTTC. The full variable domain, in which reference TRBV5-6 and TRBJ2-1 provide the parts outside the CDR3, is DAGVTQSPTHLIKTRGQQVTLRCSPKSGHDTVSWYQQALGQGPQFIFQYYEEEERQRGNFPDRFSGHQFPNYSSELNVNALLLGDSALYLCASSLSWTSSYNEQFFGPGTRLTVL.

CDR3 amino acids: CASSQDSGRSGNTIYF. CDR3 bases: TGTGCCAGCAGCCAAGATAGCGGACGCTCTGGAAACACCATATATTTT. This sequence joins TRBV4-2 and TRBJ1-3; D not resolved. The germline V gene encodes CDR1 LGHNA and CDR2 YNFKEQ. With 0 bases removed from V and 0 bases from J, the gap between germline ends came to 9 bases. CDR3 length equals 16 residues.

The chain has TRBV18 and TRBJ1-2, with D tentatively TRBD1 (6 bases). The CDR3 has 11 amino acids. Trimming pared 11 bases from V and 4 bases from J, leaving 11 bases between. Germline V lookup: CDR1 KGHSH, CDR2 LQKENI. The CDR3 loop is CAGQTGYGYTF. CDR3 coding DNA: TGTGCCGGACAGACCGGCTATGGCTACACCTTC. Combining the CDR3 with reference TRBV18 and TRBJ1-2 gives the whole variable domain NAGVMQNPRHLVRRRGQEARLRCSPMKGHSHVYWYRQLPEEGLKFMVYLQKENIIDESGMPKERFSAEFPKEGPSILRIQQVVRGDSAAYFCAGQTGYGYTFGSGTRLTVV.

The chain recombines TRBV7-9 with TRBJ2-5; 7 bases agree with TRBD2. CDR3 length equals 15 residues. V lost 4 bases to trimming and J lost 2 bases; unmatched junction nucleotides: 7. Germline CDR1 SEHNR, CDR2 FQNEAQ (reference sequence). The CDR3 protein is CASSSHGGIQETQYF. CDR3 coding DNA: TGTGCCAGCAGCTCGCACGGGGGGATTCAAGAGACCCAGTACTTC.

This chain connects TRBV7-9 to TRBJ1-1; 10 bases map to TRBD1. The CDR3 runs 15 residues. V gave up 7 bases and J gave up 4 bases; unmatched junction bases: 9. Germline CDR1 reads SEHNR; CDR2 reads FQNEAQ (reference sequence). CDR3 DNA sequence: TGTGCCAGCATGTCGACAGGGGGCAGCCTCACTGAAGCTTTCTTT. Its protein product is CASMSTGGSLTEAFF.

This clone was seen once. This chain joins TRBV5-1 and TRBJ2-2; D could derive from TRBD1 or TRBD2 (5 bases each). Trimming removed 4 bases from V and 1 base from J, with 8 bases in between. Germline-derived CDR1 and CDR2 are SGHRS and YFSETQ. The CDR3 length is 14 residues. The DNA for the CDR3 is TGCGCCAGCAGCGGGGACGGGAACACCGGGGAGCTGTTTTTT. This translates into CASSGDGNTGELFF.

The rearrangement uses TRBV6-6 and TRBJ1-3; D uncertain. V lost 5 bases and J 5 bases, leaving 7 bases between the germline ends. The CDR3 totals 12 residues. Germline-derived CDR1 and CDR2 are MNHNY and SVGAGI (reference sequence). The CDR3 region is CASSRPRNTIYF. The CDR3 bases are TGTGCCAGCAGTCGACCCAGAAACACCATATATTTT.

The chain has TRBV7-3 and TRBJ2-6; TRBD1 matches 10 bases. V trimming: 3 bases; J trimming: 0 bases; junction bases outside the gene matches: 11. Germline assignment: CDR1 SGHTA and CDR2 FQGTGA. The CDR3 is made up of 20 amino acids. In nucleotides, the CDR3 is TGTGCCAGCAGCTTCCCTAGGACAGGGGGATCCAACTCTGGGGCCAACGTCCTGACTTTC. Protein: CASSFPRTGGSNSGANVLTF.

This rearrangement joins TRBV4-2 to TRBJ1-1, with unresolved D. The V gene's germline CDR1 is LGHNA and CDR2 YNFKEQ. V gave up 1 base and J gave up 1 base, with 4 bases separating them. This CDR3 has 13 residues. CDR3 in amino acids: CASSQGENTEAFF. CDR3 sequence (DNA): TGTGCCAGCAGCCAAGGAGAGAACACTGAAGCTTTCTTT.

The chain couples TRBV28 to TRBJ2-5, with unresolved D. Deletions cut 1 base from V and 5 bases from J, with 5 bases between. CDR1 and CDR2 (germline): MDHEN, SYDVKM. The CDR3 extends over 12 amino acids. CDR3 nucleotide sequence: TGTGCCAGCAGTTTATTCAGCGAGACCCAGTACTTC. Residues: CASSLFSETQYF.

The sample holds a few counts of this clone. This chain joins TRBV19 and TRBJ2-1; unclear D gene. Germline V CDR1 and CDR2: LNHDA, SQIVND (reference sequence). This CDR3 has 13 amino acids. V was shortened by 3 bases and J by 7 bases, with 10 bases between the two germline ends. The CDR3 nucleotides read TGTGCCAGTAGTATGTTTTCAGAAAATGAGCAGTTCTTC. This encodes CASSMFSENEQFF. Based on the CDR3 plus reference TRBV19 and TRBJ2-1, the full variable domain is DGGITQSPKYLFRKEGQNVTLSCEQNLNHDAMYWYRQDPGQGLRLIYYSQIVNDFQKGDIAEGYSVSREKKESFPLTVTSAQKNPTAFYLCASSMFSENEQFFGPGTRLTVL.

The V gene is TRBV5-3, the J gene TRBJ2-7; perhaps TRBD2 as D (7 bases). TRBV5-3 is annotated as an ORF whose role is uncertain. V lost 4 bases and J lost 3, with 23 bases in between. The CDR3 is made up of 17 amino acids. CDR3 sequence (DNA): TGTGCCAGAAGCCCTTGTGGGGGGGGCTTTATAGTCTACGAGCAGTACGTC. Protein product: CARSPCGGGFIVYEQYV.

The V and J genes are TRBV6-6 and TRBJ1-1; 7 bases are a match to TRBD1. The CDR3 spans 16 residues. Germline lookup yields CDR1 MNHNY and CDR2 SVGAGI (reference sequence). J was trimmed by 6 bases and V by 0 bases; bases with no gene match: 10. The CDR3 reads CASSYSPQGVAPEAFF. The CDR3 bases are TGTGCCAGCAGTTACTCCCCCCAGGGGGTCGCACCTGAAGCTTTCTTT.

This chain uses TRBV6-5 with TRBJ2-7; 9 bases match TRBD2. V lost 2 bases, J lost 5 bases, and 1 base stayed unmatched. CDR1 is MNHEY and CDR2 is SVGAGI in the germline V gene. The CDR3 consists of 13 residues. CDR3 DNA: TGTGCCAGCAGTTACGGCGGGGGGGACGAGCAGTACTTC. It yields the protein CASSYGGGDEQYF.

The chain is built from TRBV9 and TRBJ2-7, with D possibly matching TRBD2 (5 bases). This CDR3 is 14 amino acids long. The germline V gene encodes CDR1 SGDLS and CDR2 YYNGEE. Trimming took off 2 bases at V and 3 bases at J, with 12 bases between the two ends. The CDR3 region has the DNA TGTGCCAGCAGCGTGACGGACTGGGACTACGAGCAGTACTTC. Its translation: CASSVTDWDYEQYF.